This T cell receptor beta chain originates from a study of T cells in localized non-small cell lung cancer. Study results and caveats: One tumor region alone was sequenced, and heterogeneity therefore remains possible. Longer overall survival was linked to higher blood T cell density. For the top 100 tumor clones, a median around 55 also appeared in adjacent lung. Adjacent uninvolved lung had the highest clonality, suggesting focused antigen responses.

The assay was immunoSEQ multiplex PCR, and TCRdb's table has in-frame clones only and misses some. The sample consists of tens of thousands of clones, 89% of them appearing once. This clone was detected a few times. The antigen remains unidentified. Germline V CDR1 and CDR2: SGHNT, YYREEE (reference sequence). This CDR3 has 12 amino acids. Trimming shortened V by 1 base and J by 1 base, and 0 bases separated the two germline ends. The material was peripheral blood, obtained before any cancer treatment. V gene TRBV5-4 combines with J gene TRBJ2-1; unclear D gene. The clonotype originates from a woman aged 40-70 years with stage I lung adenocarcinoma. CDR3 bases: TGTGCCAGCAGCTTGTCCTACAATGAGCAGTTCTTC. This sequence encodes CASSLSYNEQFF.